The 22 T cell receptor beta chains in this list originate from one sample, sequenced in a study of shared clonotypes between healthy human individuals. Clones were read by immunoSEQ multiplex PCR, and TCRdb kept only the in-frame ones, dropping some. The data hold 2.5 million or so clones, with around 94% observed a single time. The sequencing input was naive CD4+ T cells sorted from blood. Regarding subset: CD45RA+ positively selected. The receptors originated from a man in his late teens or twenties in good health.

CDR3 amino acids: CSVGGSRDREVHEQFF. CDR3 nucleotide sequence: TGCAGCGTTGGAGGAAGCCGGGACAGGGAAGTCCATGAGCAGTTCTTC. This sequence joins TRBV29-1 and TRBJ2-1; the match to TRBD1 covers 9 bases. The CDR3 covers 16 residues. In germline, CDR1 is SQVTM, CDR2 ANQGSEA. V gave up 4 bases and J gave up 8 bases; unmatched junction bases: 15.

The J gene is TRBJ2-1, the V gene TRBV28, with 7 bases fitting TRBD2. Germline assignment: CDR1 MDHEN and CDR2 SYDVKM. With 6 bases clipped from V and 3 bases from J, the junction kept 8 bases outside the gene matches. This CDR3 has 15 amino acids. The DNA for the CDR3 is TGTGCCAGCAGCCTGGGGCTAGCGGACTACAATGAGCAGTTCTTC. Protein: CASSLGLADYNEQFF.

CDR3 nucleotide sequence: TGTGCCAGCAGTGGACAGGGTACAACTGGAAACACCATATATTTT. It is translated as CASSGQGTTGNTIYF. This sequence joins TRBV6-1 and TRBJ1-3; 7 positions match TRBD1. The germline V gene encodes CDR1 MNHNS and CDR2 SASEGT. With V trimmed by 4 bases and J by 2 bases, 5 bases remained unmatched. CDR3 length: 15 residues.

The chain carries TRBV5-1 and TRBJ2-1; 8 bases map to TRBD2. V lost 4 bases, J lost 7 bases, and 10 bases stayed unmatched. Germline V gene lookup returns CDR1 SGHRS and CDR2 YFSETQ. The length of the CDR3 is 15 residues. This chain's CDR3 is CASSTEGTRGNEQFF. The CDR3 bases are TGCGCCAGCAGCACGGAAGGGACTAGAGGGAATGAGCAGTTCTTC. The full variable domain, with the rest looked up from reference TRBV5-1 and TRBJ2-1, is KAGVTQTPRYLIKTRGQQVTLSCSPISGHRSVSWYQQTPGQGLQFLFEYFSETQRNKGNFPGRFSGRQFSNSRSEMNVSTLELGDSALYLCASSTEGTRGNEQFFGPGTRLTVL.

The gene calls are TRBV5-4 and TRBJ2-2; weak D call: TRBD2 (6 bases). The CDR3 length is 14 residues. Germline-derived CDR1 and CDR2 are SGHNT and YYREEE (reference sequence). Trimming removed 4 bases at V and 4 bases at J, with 11 bases between. The CDR3 protein is CASSPGTFTGELFF. The CDR3 DNA sequence: TGTGCCAGCAGCCCTGGGACTTTCACCGGGGAGCTGTTTTTT.

The chain joins TRBV10-3 to TRBJ2-1; 8 bases align to TRBD1. The ends lost 0 bases at V and 4 bases at J; junction bases unmatched: 5. The CDR3 extends over 16 amino acids. The V gene's germline CDR1 is ENHRY and CDR2 SYGVKD. This CDR3 is CAISESKDREYNEQFF. DNA of the CDR3: TGTGCCATCAGTGAGTCGAAGGACAGGGAATACAATGAGCAGTTCTTC.

The chain uses TRBV29-1 and TRBJ2-5; 7 nucleotides align to TRBD1. V lost 8 bases, J lost 2 bases, and 2 bases stayed unmatched. The CDR3 runs to 11 residues. Germline assignment: CDR1 SQVTM and CDR2 ANQGSEA. CDR3 DNA sequence: TGCAGCATGGGACAGCAAGAGACCCAGTACTTC. As protein: CSMGQQETQYF.

This chain links TRBV7-9 with TRBJ2-3; D may match TRBD1 or TRBD2 (6 bases each). Germline V lookup: CDR1 SEHNR, CDR2 FQNEAQ (reference sequence). The V gene lost 5 bases and the J gene lost 2 bases, with 11 bases spanning the gap. This CDR3 is built from 14 residues. CDR3 in amino acids: CASSARDITDTQYF. CDR3 bases: TGTGCCAGCAGCGCGCGGGACATCACAGATACGCAGTATTTT.

The sample holds a few counts of this clone. This chain joins TRBV19 and TRBJ1-2, with TRBD1 matching 9 bases. Germline values: CDR1 LNHDA, CDR2 SQIVND (reference sequence). The CDR3 runs 13 residues. V lost 6 bases to trimming and J lost 8 bases; unmatched junction nucleotides: 7. DNA of the CDR3: TGTGCCAGTAGCGAAGGACAGGGGCGAGGCTACACCTTC. This gives the protein CASSEGQGRGYTF. The variable domain in full, with the rest retrieved from reference TRBV19 and TRBJ1-2, is DGGITQSPKYLFRKEGQNVTLSCEQNLNHDAMYWYRQDPGQGLRLIYYSQIVNDFQKGDIAEGYSVSREKKESFPLTVTSAQKNPTAFYLCASSEGQGRGYTFGSGTRLTVV.

CDR3 sequence: CASSPPMGGRGNTEAFF. In nucleotides, the CDR3 is TGTGCCAGCTCACCACCCATGGGGGGGCGCGGTAACACTGAAGCTTTCTTT. V is TRBV18 and J is TRBJ1-1; a possible D gene is TRBD1 (6 bases). This CDR3 contains 17 residues. Germline CDR1 reads KGHSH; CDR2 reads LQKENI. V was trimmed by 0 bases and J by 2 bases, leaving 16 bases between them.

CDR3 in DNA: TGTGCCAGCAGTGAATGGGAGGGTGGGGGAGAAGAGACCCAGTACTTC. Its protein product is CASSEWEGGGEETQYF. V usage is TRBV25-1 and J usage is TRBJ2-5; 7 bases are shared with TRBD2. This CDR3 spans 16 amino acids. V dropped 1 base and J dropped 3; count of bases not matched to a gene: 8. Germline assignment: CDR1 MGHDK and CDR2 SYGVNS. Full variable domain (rest looked up from reference TRBV25-1 and TRBJ2-5): EADIYQTPRYLVIGTGKKITLECSQTMGHDKMYWYQQDPGMELHLIHYSYGVNSTEKGDLSSESTVSRIRTEHFPLTLESARPSHTSQYLCASSEWEGGGEETQYFGPGTRLLVL.

The J gene is TRBJ2-5, the V gene TRBV28, with TRBD2 as a possible D gene (5 bases). The CDR3 sequence is 17 residues long. The germline gives CDR1 MDHEN, CDR2 SYDVKM. V was cut by 5 bases and J by 2 bases, with 21 bases left in between. The CDR3 loop reads CASSVAGDSVIQETQYF. The CDR3 DNA reads TGTGCCAGCAGTGTGGCGGGTGATAGCGTTATACAAGAGACCCAGTACTTC.

The chain joins TRBV4-3 to TRBJ2-1, with 15 bases lining up with TRBD2. The J segment lost 8 bases and the V segment lost 4 bases, leaving 12 bases of the junction unmatched. The CDR3 extends over 18 amino acids. Germline CDR1 reads LGHNA; CDR2 reads YSLEER. CDR3 sequence (DNA): TGCGCCAGCAGCCTCACCCTCGGGACTAGCGGGAGGTCAGATGAGCAGTTCTTC. The encoded protein is CASSLTLGTSGRSDEQFF.

The J gene is TRBJ2-3, the V gene TRBV27; 10 bases fit TRBD1. After removal of 4 bases from V and 1 base from J, the junction contained 20 bases not matched to a gene. The CDR3 consists of 21 residues. Germline CDR1 MNHEY, CDR2 SMNVEV (reference sequence). CDR3 region: CASSSVGQGLTVPKGTDTQYF. As DNA, the CDR3 is TGTGCCAGCAGTTCAGTGGGACAGGGGTTAACGGTTCCCAAAGGCACAGATACGCAGTATTTT.

This clone was picked up one time. V is TRBV6-5 and J is TRBJ2-2, with D maybe TRBD1 (6 bases). V lost 8 bases to trimming and J lost 7 bases, with 14 bases between them. The germline V gene has CDR1 MNHEY and CDR2 SVGAGI. The CDR3 sequence is 13 residues long. The CDR3 protein is CASGRQVGGELFF. The CDR3 coding sequence is TGTGCCAGCGGACGACAGGTCGGCGGGGAGCTGTTTTTT.

This chain uses TRBV11-2 with TRBJ2-7; D is unclear. In germline, CDR1 is SGHAT, CDR2 FQNNGV. CDR3 size: 12 residues. V shed 6 bases and J shed 7 bases, with 13 bases lying between them. CDR3 nucleotide sequence: TGTGCCAGCAGTTTTAGTGGCACGGAGCAGTACTTC. It encodes CASSFSGTEQYF.

This chain uses TRBV19 with TRBJ1-1, with D maybe TRBD1 (5 bases). Germline CDR1 is LNHDA and CDR2 is SQIVND (reference sequence). Trimming shortened V by 5 bases and J by 5 bases, and 15 bases separated the two germline ends. The CDR3 loop spans 14 amino acids. The CDR3 reads CASSSGAHGTEAFF. In DNA, the CDR3 is TGTGCCAGTAGTTCCGGGGCACATGGGACTGAAGCTTTCTTT.

The rearrangement joins TRBV7-9 to TRBJ2-2, with 12 bases matching TRBD2. The CDR3 loop spans 16 amino acids. Trimming at V came to 4 bases and at J to 7 bases, leaving 7 bases not matched to a gene. Germline lookup yields CDR1 SEHNR and CDR2 FQNEAQ (reference sequence). DNA of the CDR3: TGTGCCAGCAGCTGGACTAGCGGGAACGTCGGCGGGGAGCTGTTTTTT. It yields the protein CASSWTSGNVGGELFF.

Of note for this clone: Other DNA sequences in this specimen translate into the identical CDR3. The rearrangement links TRBV28 to TRBJ1-5; TRBD1 matches 8 bases. CDR1 is MDHEN, CDR2 SYDVKM, per germline. The CDR3 loop spans 15 amino acids. The ends lost 5 bases at V and 0 bases at J; junction bases unmatched: 3. In DNA form, the CDR3 reads TGTGCCAGCAGTCGGACAGGGAGTAGCAATCAGCCCCAGCATTTT. Translating gives CASSRTGSSNQPQHF.

The sample holds one count of this clone. This sequence joins TRBV6-5 and TRBJ2-1; D might be TRBD2 (6 bases). Germline-derived CDR1 and CDR2 are MNHEY and SVGAGI. V dropped 0 bases and J dropped 2 bases, with 11 bases sitting between them. The CDR3 is 16 residues long. CDR3 protein: CASSYSIGGPYNEQFF. DNA of the CDR3: TGTGCCAGCAGTTACTCCATCGGAGGGCCCTACAATGAGCAGTTCTTC.

The chain carries TRBV28 and TRBJ1-5; 8 bases are a match to TRBD1. Trimming at V came to 6 bases and at J to 3 bases, leaving 7 bases not matched to a gene. The germline gives CDR1 MDHEN, CDR2 SYDVKM. The CDR3 consists of 15 residues. This CDR3 reads CASRAGQAVNQPQHF. In nucleotides, the CDR3 is TGTGCCAGCAGGGCGGGACAGGCGGTCAATCAGCCCCAGCATTTT.

This chain connects TRBV30 to TRBJ2-2, with TRBD1 as a possible D gene (6 bases). The CDR3 runs 16 residues. V was cut by 0 bases and J by 0 bases, with 11 bases left in between. Per the germline V gene, CDR1 is GTSNPN and CDR2 is SVGIG (reference sequence). CDR3 DNA: TGTGCCTGGAGTGTGGCTGGACAGACGAACACCGGGGAGCTGTTTTTT. Protein sequence: CAWSVAGQTNTGELFF.